The source of this T cell receptor beta chain is a study of regulatory and conventional T cells in RAG deficiency. In the case of this clone: As yet, its antigen is unknown.

Conventional CD4+ T cells were sorted from blood as CD25-low CD127-high cells. Study-level findings and limits: Omenn syndrome and CID/AS patients had around 100-fold fewer unique Treg TCR beta sequences, versus about 10-fold elsewhere. In Omenn syndrome, Treg and Tconv repertoires overlapped >85%. RAG-deficient patients showed markedly lower Shannon entropy and higher Simpson indices than control T-cell subsets.

Per the germline V gene, CDR1 is SGDLS and CDR2 is YYNGEE. The CDR3 covers 16 residues. With 6 bases clipped from V and 7 bases from J, the junction kept 13 bases outside the gene matches. Only in-frame clones appear in the TCRdb table, and some are missing; sequencing was by immunoSEQ multiplex PCR. The profile shows 30,000 to 40,000 clones, 76% of them singletons. These data are also associated with another study on regulatory T cells. According to that study: The primer mix had 52 TRBV and 13 TRBJ primers. Regulatory T cells showed the strongest V-J pair restriction and V/J gene skewing among patient repertoires.

The specimen was CD4+ effector T cells sorted from blood. The TCR originated in a human donor in good health. V and J are TRBV9 and TRBJ1-6, with 7 nucleotides matching TRBD1. The CDR3 spells CASTSAGGGANSPLHF. In DNA, the CDR3 is TGTGCCAGCACCTCGGCGGGAGGGGGCGCGAATTCACCCCTCCACTTT.